This T cell receptor (beta chain) was identified in a study of post-analysis software for immune sequencing data. Study summary: Disease courses included relapsing-remitting, secondary progressive and progressive-relapsing multiple sclerosis. Study observations and caveats: Controls had lower frequencies than patients of about 5 TRBV segments, which included TRBV5-6, TRBV5-1 and TRBV20-1. In multiple sclerosis, normalized Chao1 diversity was significantly below that of controls.

This clonotype came up a few times. The antigen is unknown. Trimming shortened V by 1 base and J by 11 bases, and 23 bases separated the two germline ends. This CDR3 contains 16 residues. Germline V gene data show CDR1 as SGHDN and CDR2 as FVKESK. The TCR beta cDNA libraries carried unique molecular identifiers. A population of about 0.95 to 11 million T cells gave rise to about half a million cDNA molecules. TCRdb analysed the PCR reads with MiXCR anew, one entry per CDR3 protein. The sample yields 740,000 or so distinct CDR3 sequences, approximately 50% seen once. The chain joins TRBV14 to TRBJ2-5, with D hard to call. Sequencing was carried out using blood. This TCR came from a girl aged 10-17 years with multiple sclerosis. CDR3 region: CASSQVQAVVYAEQYF. The CDR3 DNA reads as TGTGCCAGCAGCCAAGTGCAGGCCGTGGTGTACGCGGAGCAGTACTTC.